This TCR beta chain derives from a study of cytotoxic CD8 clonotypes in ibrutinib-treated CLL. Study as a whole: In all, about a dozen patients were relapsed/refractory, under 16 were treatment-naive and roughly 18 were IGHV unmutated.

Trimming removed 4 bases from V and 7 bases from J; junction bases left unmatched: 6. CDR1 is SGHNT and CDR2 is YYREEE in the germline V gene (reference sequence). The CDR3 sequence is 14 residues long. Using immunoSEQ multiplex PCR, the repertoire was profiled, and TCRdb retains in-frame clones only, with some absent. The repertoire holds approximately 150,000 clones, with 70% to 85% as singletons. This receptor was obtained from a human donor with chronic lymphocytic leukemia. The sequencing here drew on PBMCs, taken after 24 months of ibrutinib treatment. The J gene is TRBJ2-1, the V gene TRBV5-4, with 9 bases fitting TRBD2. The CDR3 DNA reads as TGTGCCAGCAGCGTCCTAGCGGGAAAGAATGAGCAGTTCTTC. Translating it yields CASSVLAGKNEQFF.